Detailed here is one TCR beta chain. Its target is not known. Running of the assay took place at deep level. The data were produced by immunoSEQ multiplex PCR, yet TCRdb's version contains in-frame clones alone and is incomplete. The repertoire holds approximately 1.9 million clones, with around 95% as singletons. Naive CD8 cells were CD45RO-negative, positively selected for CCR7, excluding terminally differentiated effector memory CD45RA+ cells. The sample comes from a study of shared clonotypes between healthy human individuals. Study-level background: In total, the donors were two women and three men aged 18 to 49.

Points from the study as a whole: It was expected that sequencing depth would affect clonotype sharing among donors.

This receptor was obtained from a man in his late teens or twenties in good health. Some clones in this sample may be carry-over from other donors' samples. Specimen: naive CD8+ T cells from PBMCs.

CDR3 nucleotide sequence: TGTGCCATCAGTGAACAGCGGACCTACAATGAGCAGTTCTTC. It specifies CAISEQRTYNEQFF. The rearrangement uses TRBV10-3 and TRBJ2-1; tentative D call: TRBD2 (5 bases). The V gene's germline CDR1 is ENHRY and CDR2 SYGVKD. This CDR3 region has 14 residues. The ends were cut back, 3 bases at V and 2 bases at J, with 8 bases in the middle.